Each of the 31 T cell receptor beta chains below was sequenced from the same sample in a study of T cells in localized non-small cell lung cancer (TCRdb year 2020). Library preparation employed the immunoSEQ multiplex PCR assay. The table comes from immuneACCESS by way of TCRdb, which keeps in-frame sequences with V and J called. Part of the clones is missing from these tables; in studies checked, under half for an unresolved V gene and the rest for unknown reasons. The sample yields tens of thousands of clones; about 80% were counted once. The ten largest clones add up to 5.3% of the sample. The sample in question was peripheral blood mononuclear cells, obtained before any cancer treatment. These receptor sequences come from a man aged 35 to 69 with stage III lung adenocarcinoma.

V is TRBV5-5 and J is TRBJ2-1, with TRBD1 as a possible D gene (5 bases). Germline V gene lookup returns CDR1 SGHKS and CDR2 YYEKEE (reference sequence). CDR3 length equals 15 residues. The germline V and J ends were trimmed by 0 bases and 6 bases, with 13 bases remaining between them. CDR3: CASSLVGQGSNEQFF. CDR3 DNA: TGTGCCAGCAGCTTGGTAGGGCAGGGCAGCAATGAGCAGTTCTTC.

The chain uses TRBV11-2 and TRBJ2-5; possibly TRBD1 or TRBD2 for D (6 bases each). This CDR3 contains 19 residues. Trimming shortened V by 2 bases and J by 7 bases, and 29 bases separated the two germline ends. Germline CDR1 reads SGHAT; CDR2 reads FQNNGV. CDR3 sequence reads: CASSLRGAQISGPRGTQYF. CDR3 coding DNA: TGTGCCAGCAGCTTAAGGGGGGCCCAAATCTCTGGTCCGAGAGGGACCCAGTACTTC.

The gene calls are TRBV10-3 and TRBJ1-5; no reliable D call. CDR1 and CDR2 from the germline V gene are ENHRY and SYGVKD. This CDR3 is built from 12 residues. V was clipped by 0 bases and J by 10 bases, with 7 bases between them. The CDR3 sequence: CAISESREPQHF. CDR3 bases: TGTGCCATCAGTGAGTCGAGGGAACCCCAGCATTTT.

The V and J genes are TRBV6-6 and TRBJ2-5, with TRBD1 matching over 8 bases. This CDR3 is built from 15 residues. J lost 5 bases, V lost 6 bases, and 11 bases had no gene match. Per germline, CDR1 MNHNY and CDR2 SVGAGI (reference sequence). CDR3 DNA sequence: TGTGCCAGCAGCCATGACAGGGGATCGTGGGAGACCCAGTACTTC. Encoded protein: CASSHDRGSWETQYF.

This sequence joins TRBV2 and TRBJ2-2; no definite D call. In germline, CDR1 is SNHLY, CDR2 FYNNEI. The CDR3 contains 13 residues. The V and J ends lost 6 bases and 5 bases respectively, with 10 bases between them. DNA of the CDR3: TGTGCCAGCAGGGGTCCAAGGACCGGGGAGCTGTTTTTT. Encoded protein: CASRGPRTGELFF.

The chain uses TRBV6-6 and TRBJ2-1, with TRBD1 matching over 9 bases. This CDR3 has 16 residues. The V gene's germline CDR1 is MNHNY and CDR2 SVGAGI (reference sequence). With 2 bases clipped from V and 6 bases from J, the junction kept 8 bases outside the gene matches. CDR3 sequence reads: CASSYTLTGGSNEQFF. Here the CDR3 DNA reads TGTGCCAGCAGTTACACCTTGACAGGGGGTTCCAATGAGCAGTTCTTC.

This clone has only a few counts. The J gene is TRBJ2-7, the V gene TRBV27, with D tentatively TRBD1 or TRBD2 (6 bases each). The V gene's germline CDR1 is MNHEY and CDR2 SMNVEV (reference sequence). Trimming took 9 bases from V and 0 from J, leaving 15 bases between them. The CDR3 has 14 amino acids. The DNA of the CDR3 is TGTGCCAGGCCTAAACAGGGACTCTCCTACGAGCAGTACTTC. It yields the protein CARPKQGLSYEQYF.

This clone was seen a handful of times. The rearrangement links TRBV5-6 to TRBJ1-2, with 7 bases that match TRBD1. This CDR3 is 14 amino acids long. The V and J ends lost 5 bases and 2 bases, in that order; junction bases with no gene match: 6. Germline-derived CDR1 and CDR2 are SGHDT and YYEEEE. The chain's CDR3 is CASRFGTANYGYTF. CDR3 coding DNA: TGTGCCAGCAGGTTCGGGACAGCCAACTATGGCTACACCTTC. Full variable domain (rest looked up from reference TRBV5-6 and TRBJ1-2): DAGVTQSPTHLIKTRGQQVTLRCSPKSGHDTVSWYQQALGQGPQFIFQYYEEEERQRGNFPDRFSGHQFPNYSSELNVNALLLGDSALYLCASRFGTANYGYTFGSGTRLTVV.

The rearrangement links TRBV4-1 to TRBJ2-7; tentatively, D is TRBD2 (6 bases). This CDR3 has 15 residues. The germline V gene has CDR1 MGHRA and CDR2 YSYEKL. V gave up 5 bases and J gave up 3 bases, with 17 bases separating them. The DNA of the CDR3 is TGCGCCAGCAGCGTCTTGGGGGAGGCCGGCTACGAGCAGTACTTC. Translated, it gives CASSVLGEAGYEQYF.

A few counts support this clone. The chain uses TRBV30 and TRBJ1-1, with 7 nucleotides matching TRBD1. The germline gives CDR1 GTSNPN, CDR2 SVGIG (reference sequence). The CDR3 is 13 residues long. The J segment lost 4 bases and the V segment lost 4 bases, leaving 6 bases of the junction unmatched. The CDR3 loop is CAWNRGVSTEAFF. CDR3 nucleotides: TGTGCCTGGAACAGGGGCGTGAGCACTGAAGCTTTCTTT.

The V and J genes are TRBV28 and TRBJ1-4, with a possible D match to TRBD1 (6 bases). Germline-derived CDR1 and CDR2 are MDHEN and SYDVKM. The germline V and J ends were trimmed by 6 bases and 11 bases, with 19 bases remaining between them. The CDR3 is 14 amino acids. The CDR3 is CASSTSSGTNKLFF. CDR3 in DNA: TGTGCCAGCAGCACTTCCTCCGGGACAAACAAACTGTTTTTT. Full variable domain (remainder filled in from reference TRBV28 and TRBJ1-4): DVKVTQSSRYLVKRTGEKVFLECVQDMDHENMFWYRQDPGLGLRLIYFSYDVKMKEKGDIPEGYSVSREKKERFSLILESASTNQTSMYLCASSTSSGTNKLFFGSGTQLSVL.

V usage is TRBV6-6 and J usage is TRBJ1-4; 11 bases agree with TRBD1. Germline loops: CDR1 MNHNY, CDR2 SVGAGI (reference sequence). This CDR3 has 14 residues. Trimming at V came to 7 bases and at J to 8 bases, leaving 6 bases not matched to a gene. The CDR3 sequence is CASTPGQGEEKLFF. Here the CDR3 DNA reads TGTGCCAGCACCCCGGGACAGGGGGAGGAAAAACTGTTTTTT.

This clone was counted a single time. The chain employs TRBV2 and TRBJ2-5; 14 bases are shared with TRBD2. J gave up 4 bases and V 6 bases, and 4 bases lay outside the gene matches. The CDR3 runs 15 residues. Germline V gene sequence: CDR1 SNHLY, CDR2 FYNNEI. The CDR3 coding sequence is TGTGCCAGCAGCGAGACTAGCGGGGGGGCAGAGACCCAGTACTTC. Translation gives CASSETSGGAETQYF.

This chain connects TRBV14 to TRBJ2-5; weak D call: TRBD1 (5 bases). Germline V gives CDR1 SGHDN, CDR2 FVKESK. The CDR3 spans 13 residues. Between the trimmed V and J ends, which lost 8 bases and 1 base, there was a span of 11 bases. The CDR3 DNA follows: TGTGCCAGCGCCGAACAGGTCCAAGAGACCCAGTACTTC. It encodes CASAEQVQETQYF.

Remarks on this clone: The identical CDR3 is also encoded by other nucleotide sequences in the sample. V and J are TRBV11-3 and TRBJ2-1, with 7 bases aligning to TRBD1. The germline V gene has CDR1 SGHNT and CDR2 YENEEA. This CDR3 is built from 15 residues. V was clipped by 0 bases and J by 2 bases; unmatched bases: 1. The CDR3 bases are TGTGCCAGCAGCTTAGACAGGGGGACCTACAATGAGCAGTTCTTC. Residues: CASSLDRGTYNEQFF.

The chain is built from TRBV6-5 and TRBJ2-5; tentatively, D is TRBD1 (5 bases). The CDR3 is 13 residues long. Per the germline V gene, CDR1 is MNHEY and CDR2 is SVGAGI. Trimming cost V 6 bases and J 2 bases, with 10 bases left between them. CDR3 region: CASRRRGQETQYF. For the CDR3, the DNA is TGTGCCAGCAGAAGAAGGGGACAAGAGACCCAGTACTTC.

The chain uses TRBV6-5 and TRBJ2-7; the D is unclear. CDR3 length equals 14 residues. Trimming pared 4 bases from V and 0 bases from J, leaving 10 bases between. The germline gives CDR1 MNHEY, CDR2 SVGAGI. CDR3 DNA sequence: TGTGCCAGCAGTTTCCGCTTCAGCTCCTACGAGCAGTACTTC. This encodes CASSFRFSSYEQYF.

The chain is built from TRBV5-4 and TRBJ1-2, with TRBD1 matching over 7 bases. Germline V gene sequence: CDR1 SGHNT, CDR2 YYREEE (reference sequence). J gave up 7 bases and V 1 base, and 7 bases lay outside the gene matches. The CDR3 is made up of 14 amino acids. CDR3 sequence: CASSLLGQPIGYTF. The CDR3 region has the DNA TGTGCCAGCAGCTTGTTGGGACAGCCAATTGGCTACACCTTC.

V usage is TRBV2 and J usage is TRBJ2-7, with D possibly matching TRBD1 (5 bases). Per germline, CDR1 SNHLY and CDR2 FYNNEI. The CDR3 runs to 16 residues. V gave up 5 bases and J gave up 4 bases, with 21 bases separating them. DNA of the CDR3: TGTGCCAGCAGTAGGGTCAGGGCCGCCGGGTCGTACGAGCAGTACTTC. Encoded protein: CASSRVRAAGSYEQYF.

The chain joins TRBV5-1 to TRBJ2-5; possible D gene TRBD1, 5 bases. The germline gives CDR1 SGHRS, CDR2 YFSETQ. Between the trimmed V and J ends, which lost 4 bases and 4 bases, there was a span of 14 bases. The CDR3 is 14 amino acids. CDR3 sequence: CASSLGVNGETQYF. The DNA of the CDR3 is TGCGCCAGCAGCCTAGGGGTGAACGGAGAGACCCAGTACTTC.

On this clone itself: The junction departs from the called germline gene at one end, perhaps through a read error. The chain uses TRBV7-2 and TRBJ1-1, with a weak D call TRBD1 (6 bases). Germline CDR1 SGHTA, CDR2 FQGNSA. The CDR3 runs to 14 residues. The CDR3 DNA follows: TGTGCCAGCAGCCTAGCCGGGACACCCTATGAAGCTTTCTTT. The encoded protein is CASSLAGTPYEAFF.

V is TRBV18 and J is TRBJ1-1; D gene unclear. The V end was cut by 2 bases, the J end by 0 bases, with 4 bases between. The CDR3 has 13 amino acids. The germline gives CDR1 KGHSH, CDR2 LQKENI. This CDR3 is CASSPGMNTEAFF. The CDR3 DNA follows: TGTGCCAGCTCACCAGGGATGAACACTGAAGCTTTCTTT.

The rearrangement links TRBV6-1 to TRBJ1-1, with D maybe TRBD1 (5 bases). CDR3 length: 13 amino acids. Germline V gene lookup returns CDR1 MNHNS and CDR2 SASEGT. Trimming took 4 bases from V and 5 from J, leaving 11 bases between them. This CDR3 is CASSAGRLTEAFF. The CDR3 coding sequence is TGTGCCAGCAGTGCAGGGAGGTTGACTGAAGCTTTCTTT.

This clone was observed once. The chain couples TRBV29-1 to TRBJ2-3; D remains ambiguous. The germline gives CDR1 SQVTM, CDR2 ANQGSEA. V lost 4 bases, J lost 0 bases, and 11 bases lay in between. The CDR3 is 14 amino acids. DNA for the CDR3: TGCAGCGTTGGTTTACCTCCTAGCACAGATACGCAGTATTTT. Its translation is CSVGLPPSTDTQYF.

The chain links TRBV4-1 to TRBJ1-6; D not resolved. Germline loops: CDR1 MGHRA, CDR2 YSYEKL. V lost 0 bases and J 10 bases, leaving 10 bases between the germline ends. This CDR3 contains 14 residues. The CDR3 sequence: CASSQERVNSPLHF. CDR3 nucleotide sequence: TGCGCCAGCAGCCAAGAAAGGGTAAACTCACCCCTCCACTTT.

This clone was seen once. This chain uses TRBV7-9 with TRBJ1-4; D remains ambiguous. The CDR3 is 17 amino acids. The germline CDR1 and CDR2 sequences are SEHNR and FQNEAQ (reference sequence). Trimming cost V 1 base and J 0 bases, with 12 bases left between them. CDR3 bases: TGTGCCAGCAGCTTAGGCTCAGCACCTGCAACTAATGAAAAACTGTTTTTT. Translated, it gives CASSLGSAPATNEKLFF. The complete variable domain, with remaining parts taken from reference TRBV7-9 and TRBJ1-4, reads DTGVSQNPRHKITKRGQNVTFRCDPISEHNRLYWYRQTLGQGPEFLTYFQNEAQLEKSRLLSDRFSAERPKGSFSTLEIQRTEQGDSAMYLCASSLGSAPATNEKLFFGSGTQLSVL.

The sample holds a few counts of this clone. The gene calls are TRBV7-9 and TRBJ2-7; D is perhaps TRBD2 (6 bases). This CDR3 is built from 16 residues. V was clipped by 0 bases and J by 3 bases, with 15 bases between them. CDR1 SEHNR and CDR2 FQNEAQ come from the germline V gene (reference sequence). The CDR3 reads CASSLARGPSLYEQYF. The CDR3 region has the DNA TGTGCCAGCAGCTTAGCGCGGGGCCCTTCTCTCTACGAGCAGTACTTC.

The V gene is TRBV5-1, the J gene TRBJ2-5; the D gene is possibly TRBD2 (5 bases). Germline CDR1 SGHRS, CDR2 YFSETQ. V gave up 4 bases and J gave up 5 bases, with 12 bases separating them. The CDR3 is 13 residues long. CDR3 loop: CASSGGGGETQYF. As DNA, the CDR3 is TGCGCCAGCAGCGGCGGCGGCGGGGAGACCCAGTACTTC.

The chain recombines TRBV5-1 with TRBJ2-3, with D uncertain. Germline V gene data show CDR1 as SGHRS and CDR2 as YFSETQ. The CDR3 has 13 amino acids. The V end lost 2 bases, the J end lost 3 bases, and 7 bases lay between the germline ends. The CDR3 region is CASSFPQTDTQYF. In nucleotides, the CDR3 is TGCGCCAGCAGCTTCCCCCAGACAGATACGCAGTATTTT.

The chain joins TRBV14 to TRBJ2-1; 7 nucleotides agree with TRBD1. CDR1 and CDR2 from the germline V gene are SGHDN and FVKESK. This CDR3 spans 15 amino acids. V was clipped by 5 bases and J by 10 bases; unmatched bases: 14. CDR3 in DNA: TGTGCCAGCAGCTTCCCGCGACAGGGTGGAGAAGAGCAGTTCTTC. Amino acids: CASSFPRQGGEEQFF.

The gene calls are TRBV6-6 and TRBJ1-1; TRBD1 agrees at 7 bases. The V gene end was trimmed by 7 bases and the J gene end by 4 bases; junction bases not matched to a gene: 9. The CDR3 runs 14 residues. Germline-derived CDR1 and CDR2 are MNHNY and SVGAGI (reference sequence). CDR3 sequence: CASNPDRAPTEAFF. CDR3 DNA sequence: TGTGCCAGCAATCCCGACAGGGCTCCCACTGAAGCTTTCTTT.